What follows describes a single TCR beta chain. Its matching antigen is unknown. This CDR3 is 16 amino acids long. The V and J ends lost 4 bases and 1 base respectively, with 17 bases between them. Germline V gene lookup returns CDR1 SGHKS and CDR2 YYEKEE (reference sequence). This sample is drawn from a study of cytomegalovirus exposure and HLA in healthy donors. Overall study findings and caveats: More than 150 TCR beta chains were listed as cytomegalovirus-associated. TCR association rates varied by HLA locus in a later analysis, with DRB1 highest and HLA-C lowest. A prior analysis recorded that most TCR beta V segments were productive about 87% or about 30% of the time.

Primers: 60 Vbeta forward and 13 Jbeta reverse. Only in-frame clones appear in the TCRdb table, and some are missing; sequencing was by immunoSEQ multiplex PCR. The table has 120,000 or so clones, 79% seen once. The receptor was derived from a man aged 18 to 30 in good health and CMV-seronegative. The J gene is TRBJ1-1, the V gene TRBV5-5, with D uncertain. The sequencing sample was made of PBMCs. The CDR3 protein is CASSPPFISRNTEAFF. CDR3 nucleotide sequence: TGTGCCAGCAGCCCCCCGTTCATCTCCAGGAACACTGAAGCTTTCTTT.